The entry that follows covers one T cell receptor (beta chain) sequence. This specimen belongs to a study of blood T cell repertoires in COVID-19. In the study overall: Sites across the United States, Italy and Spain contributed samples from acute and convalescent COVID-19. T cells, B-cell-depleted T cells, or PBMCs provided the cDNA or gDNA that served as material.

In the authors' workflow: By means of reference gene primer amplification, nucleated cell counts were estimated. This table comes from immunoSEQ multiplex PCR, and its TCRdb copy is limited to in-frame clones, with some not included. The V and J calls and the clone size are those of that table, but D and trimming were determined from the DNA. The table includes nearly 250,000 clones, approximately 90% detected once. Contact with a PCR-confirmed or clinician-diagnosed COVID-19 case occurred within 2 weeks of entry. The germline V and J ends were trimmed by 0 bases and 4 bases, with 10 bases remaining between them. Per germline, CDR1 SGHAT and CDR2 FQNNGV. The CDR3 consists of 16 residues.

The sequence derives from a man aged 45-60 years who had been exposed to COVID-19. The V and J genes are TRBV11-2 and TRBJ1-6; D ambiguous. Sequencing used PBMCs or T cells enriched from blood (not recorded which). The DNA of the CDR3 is TGTGCCAGCAGCTTAGAGGGCAGCTTGTATAATTCACCCCTCCACTTT. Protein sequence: CASSLEGSLYNSPLHF. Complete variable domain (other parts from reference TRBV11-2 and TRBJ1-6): EAGVAQSPRYKIIEKRQSVAFWCNPISGHATLYWYQQILGQGPKLLIQFQNNGVVDDSQLPKDRFSAERLKGVDSTLKIQPAKLEDSAVYLCASSLEGSLYNSPLHFGNGTRLTVT.